This T cell receptor beta chain was obtained from a study of blood T cell repertoires in COVID-19. Across the whole study: The origin of the acute and convalescent COVID-19 samples was the United States, Italy and Spain. Sources were T cells, B-cell-depleted T cells, or PBMCs; the material itself was cDNA or gDNA.

In the source study's methods: Amplification from reference gene primers served as the basis for estimated nucleated cell counts. Repertoires were generated with immunoSEQ multiplex PCR, while TCRdb's copy carries only in-frame clones and drops some. V and J calls and clone size are given by that table; D and trimming were obtained from the DNA. The table records 80,000 to 100,000 clones, about 84% of them present only once. Germline V gene data show CDR1 as DFQATT and CDR2 as SNEGSKA (reference sequence). CDR3 length: 11 amino acids. V was clipped by 7 bases and J by 2 bases, with 7 bases between them.

This receptor was obtained from a man between 60 and 75 years old with acute or convalescent COVID-19. Sequencing was performed on peripheral blood. The chain employs TRBV20-1 and TRBJ2-3; no reliable D call. The CDR3 DNA is TGCAGTGGGAGCTCCACAGATACGCAGTATTTT. The encoded protein is CSGSSTDTQYF.